A selection of T cell receptor beta chains follows, all from one sample in a study of blood T cell repertoires in COVID-19. Data came from immunoSEQ multiplex PCR; TCRdb stores just in-frame clones and leaves some out. The sample consists of about 230,000 clones, around 89% of them appearing once. The sequenced sample was PBMCs or T cells enriched from blood (not recorded which). All receptors come from a woman aged 40-49 years with acute COVID-19. CDR3s include the opening cysteine and the closing phenylalanine or tryptophan. The D gene is left open where the match is weak. Only some rows state a clone size, as once, few, many or a class for expanded clones.

clone_size	d_call	v_call	j_call	cdr3_nt	cdr3_aa
.	TRBD1	TRBV5-1	TRBJ1-1	TGCGCCAGCAGCTTGGAGGACAGGGGTACTGAAGCTTTCTTT	CASSLEDRGTEAFF
.	.	TRBV4-3	TRBJ2-5	TGCGCCAGCAGCCTCCTCCGCGGGTCTGCAGAGACCCAGTACTTC	CASSLLRGSAETQYF
once	.	TRBV12-5	TRBJ1-2	TGTGCTAGTGCTAAGCCCCTAACATCTCCAGGGAGGCAGAACTATGGCTACACCTTC	CASAKPLTSPGRQNYGYTF
.	TRBD2	TRBV7-8	TRBJ2-1	TGTGCCAGCAGCTTAGCAGGGCTAGCGGGTGCCAAGCAGTTCTTC	CASSLAGLAGAKQFF
.	.	TRBV9	TRBJ2-3	TGTGCCAGCAGCGCCCGTGTCGCAGATACGCAGTATTTT	CASSARVADTQYF
.	TRBD2	TRBV7-9	TRBJ2-1	TGTGCCAGCAGGTCCACCGGGACTAGCCCCAGTGAGCAGTTCTTC	CASRSTGTSPSEQFF
.	.	TRBV6-5	TRBJ1-6	TGTGCCAGCAGTTACCTACAGGGAGCAAGCTCACCCCTCCACTTT	CASSYLQGASSPLHF
.	.	TRBV2	TRBJ2-1	TGTGCCAGCAGTGATATCCTGGAGGGACTCCCCGAGGGTGAGCAGTTCTTC	CASSDILEGLPEGEQFF
.	.	TRBV11-2	TRBJ2-6	TGTGCCAGCAGCCCGCCGGGGGTCTCTGGGGCCAACGTCCTGACTTTC	CASSPPGVSGANVLTF
.	.	TRBV29-1	TRBJ2-2	TGCAGCGTTCGGTTGGGGCCGGCGAACACCGGGGAGCTGTTTTTT	CSVRLGPANTGELFF
.	.	TRBV19	TRBJ1-2	TGTGCCAGTAATGGCGGGGATGGCTACACCTTC	CASNGGDGYTF
.	.	TRBV7-2	TRBJ1-6	TGTGCCAGCAGCCCCGAGGCGAGATCACCCCTCCACTTT	CASSPEARSPLHF
.	TRBD2	TRBV27	TRBJ2-1	TGTGCCAGCAGTTTGGGACTAGCGGGGAGGGAGCAGTTCTTC	CASSLGLAGREQFF
.	.	TRBV12-2	TRBJ1-5	TGTGCAAGTCGCTTAGACGGAGAACCCAATCAGCCCCAGCATTTT	CASRLDGEPNQPQHF
.	.	TRBV19	TRBJ1-4	TGTGCCAGTAGTAAAACGACAGGCGGCAAACTGTTTTTT	CASSKTTGGKLFF
.	.	TRBV10-3	TRBJ1-1	TGTGCCATCAGTGAGACAGGGCTCATGAACACTGAAGCTTTCTTT	CAISETGLMNTEAFF
few	.	TRBV7-9	TRBJ1-3	TGTGCCAGCAGGGGTCTCCGGGACACCCGCTCTGGAAACACCATATATTTT	CASRGLRDTRSGNTIYF
.	TRBD2	TRBV3-1/TRBV3-2	TRBJ2-1	TGTGCCAGCAGCCAAGGACTAGCGCCGAACAATGAGCAGTTCTTC	CASSQGLAPNNEQFF
.	TRBD2	TRBV24-1	TRBJ2-1	TGTGCCACCAGTGATGTTTCTAGCGGGACTTACAATGAGCAGTTCTTC	CATSDVSSGTYNEQFF
.	TRBD2	TRBV4-3	TRBJ2-2	TGCGCCAGCAGCCAACCCGGACTAGCGGGAGGGCATAGCGGGGAGCTGTTTTTT	CASSQPGLAGGHSGELFF
.	.	TRBV21-1	TRBJ2-2	TGTGCCAGCAGCAAACGAGGGTTAAGCACCGGGGAGCTGTTTTTT	CASSKRGLSTGELFF
.	.	TRBV3-1/TRBV3-2	TRBJ2-1	TGTGCCAGCAGCCAAGTCCTAACTTACAATGAGCAGTTCTTC	CASSQVLTYNEQFF
.	TRBD1	TRBV27	TRBJ2-3	TGTGCCAGCAGTTTAAAAGGGACAGGGAACACAGATACGCAGTATTTT	CASSLKGTGNTDTQYF
.	.	TRBV25-1	TRBJ2-1	TGTGCCAGCAGCCCTAATCACAATGAGCAGTTCTTC	CASSPNHNEQFF
.	.	TRBV19	TRBJ1-1	TGTGCCAGTAGTAGGCTTGGGCAGAACACTGAAGCTTTCTTT	CASSRLGQNTEAFF
once	.	TRBV5-1	TRBJ2-5	TGCGCCAGCAGCTTGGGGCAGGGCAGAGAGACCCAGTACTTC	CASSLGQGRETQYF
.	.	TRBV20-1	TRBJ2-3	TGCAGTGCTAGAGAAGGAGGTACGCAGTATTTT	CSAREGGTQYF
.	TRBD2	TRBV27	TRBJ2-2	TGTGCCAGCAGTTTTTTATATAGCGGGAGCAACACCGGGGAGCTGTTTTTT	CASSFLYSGSNTGELFF
once	TRBD1	TRBV27	TRBJ1-2	TGTGCCAGCTGGACAGGGAGTTATGGCTACACCTTC	CASWTGSYGYTF
once	.	TRBV5-1	TRBJ2-1	TGCGCCAGCAGGGAGGGGGGGTCCTCCTACAATGAGCAGTTCTTC	CASREGGSSYNEQFF
.	.	TRBV7-6	TRBJ1-4	TGTGCCAGCAGCTTAGGGGCTTGGGTTGAAGAAAAACTGTTTTTT	CASSLGAWVEEKLFF
.	TRBD1	TRBV9	TRBJ1-4	TGTGCCAGCAGCGTTCAGGGGGGTCCGGAAAAACTGTTTTTT	CASSVQGGPEKLFF
.	.	TRBV9	TRBJ2-2	TGTGCCAGCATGGGGCCCGGGTCAGGGGAGCTGTTTTTT	CASMGPGSGELFF
.	TRBD1	TRBV5-4	TRBJ1-1	TGTGCCAGCACTGGACAGGGGAGGAACACTGAAGCTTTCTTT	CASTGQGRNTEAFF
.	.	TRBV27	TRBJ1-6	TGTGCCAGCAGTTTACCAGGGGATCCTGGGGGTTCACCCCTCCACTTT	CASSLPGDPGGSPLHF
.	.	TRBV7-2	TRBJ1-5	TGTGCCAGCAGCTTTCAAGGGGATCAGCCCCAGCATTTT	CASSFQGDQPQHF
once	.	TRBV11-2	TRBJ1-1	TGTGCCAGCAGTCTTAGGAGGGTAGCTGAAGCTTTCTTT	CASSLRRVAEAFF
.	.	TRBV5-6	TRBJ1-5	TGTGCCAGCAGCTCCGTCCAAGACTTCCAGAGCAATCAGCCCCAGCATTTT	CASSSVQDFQSNQPQHF
.	.	TRBV5-6	TRBJ1-5	TGTGCCAGCAGCTTGGAGAGGGGAGGGAATCAGCCCCAGCATTTT	CASSLERGGNQPQHF
.	.	TRBV10-1	TRBJ2-1	TGCGCCAGCAGTGCGGGGTACAATGAGCAGTTCTTC	CASSAGYNEQFF
once	TRBD1	TRBV19	TRBJ2-1	TGTGCCGCACAGGGACAGGGGTACAATGAGCAGTTCTTC	CAAQGQGYNEQFF
.	TRBD2	TRBV2	TRBJ2-3	TGTGCCAGCAGTAGAGCGGGAGAGCGGGGAGATACGCAGTATTTT	CASSRAGERGDTQYF
.	TRBD1	TRBV5-4	TRBJ2-3	TGTGCCAGCAGCTTGGCAACAGGGGAGACAGATACGCAGTATTTT	CASSLATGETDTQYF
.	.	TRBV18	TRBJ1-4	TGTGCCAGCTCACCCCAGGGGATGGATGATGAAAAACTGTTTTTT	CASSPQGMDDEKLFF
.	TRBD1	TRBV6-5	TRBJ1-4	TGTGCCAGCAGTCGGACAGGGAGGGATGAAAAACTGTTTTTT	CASSRTGRDEKLFF
.	TRBD1	TRBV14	TRBJ2-1	TGTGCCAGCAGCACTGACAGGGGGCTGGGTGAGCAGTTCTTC	CASSTDRGLGEQFF
.	TRBD1	TRBV18	TRBJ1-2	TGTGCCAGCTCCCCCGGGACAGGGGGTGGCTACACCTTC	CASSPGTGGGYTF
once	.	TRBV4-2	TRBJ1-3	TGTGCCAGCAGCCTAATGACAGGCGCAGGACAAAACACCATATATTTT	CASSLMTGAGQNTIYF
.	.	TRBV27	TRBJ2-7	TGTGCCAGCAGTTTTGATGGACAAAGAACCTACGAGCAGTACTTC	CASSFDGQRTYEQYF
few	TRBD1	TRBV5-6	TRBJ1-2	TGTGCCAGCAGCTACGGACAGGGGGCGAGTGGCTACACCTTC	CASSYGQGASGYTF
.	.	TRBV12-3/TRBV12-4	TRBJ1-4	TGTGCCAGCACCCGTCGCCAGGAAAAACTGTTTTTT	CASTRRQEKLFF
.	.	TRBV19	TRBJ2-2	TGTGCCAGCCTACCAGGGGTAGTATGGACCGGGGAGCTGTTTTTT	CASLPGVVWTGELFF
.	TRBD1	TRBV9	TRBJ1-4	TGTGCCAGCAGCGGGATCGGGACAGGGGAAAGGAAACTGTTTTTT	CASSGIGTGERKLFF
once	TRBD1	TRBV5-1	TRBJ1-2	TGCGCCAGCAGCCCCGCGGGAGGGGGCGCAGCGGTTTCGGTCTATGGCTACACCTTC	CASSPAGGGAAVSVYGYTF
.	TRBD2	TRBV5-1	TRBJ2-2	TGCGCCAGCAGCTTTAGTAGCGGGGGCCCTGGGACCGGGGAGCTGTTTTTT	CASSFSSGGPGTGELFF
few	.	TRBV4-1	TRBJ1-1	TGCGCCAGCAGCCAAGTTGTGAGGACTGAAGCTTTCTTT	CASSQVVRTEAFF
.	.	TRBV11-2	TRBJ1-2	TGTGCCAGCAGCTTAGGAGTCCGGGGCTACACCTTC	CASSLGVRGYTF